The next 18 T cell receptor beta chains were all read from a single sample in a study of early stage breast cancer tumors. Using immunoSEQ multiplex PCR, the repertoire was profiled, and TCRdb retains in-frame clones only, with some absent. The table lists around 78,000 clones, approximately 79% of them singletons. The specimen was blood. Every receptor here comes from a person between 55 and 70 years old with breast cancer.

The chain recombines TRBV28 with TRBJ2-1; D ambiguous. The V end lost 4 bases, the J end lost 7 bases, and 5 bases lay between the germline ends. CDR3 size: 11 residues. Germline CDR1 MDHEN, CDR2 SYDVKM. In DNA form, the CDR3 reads TGTGCCAGCAGTTCGTGGAATGAGCAGTTCTTC. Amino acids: CASSSWNEQFF.

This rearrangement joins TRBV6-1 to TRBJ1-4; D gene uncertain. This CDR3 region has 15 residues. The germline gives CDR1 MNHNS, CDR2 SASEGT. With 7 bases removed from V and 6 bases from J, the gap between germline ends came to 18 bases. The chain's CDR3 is CASNKLLGMDEKLFF. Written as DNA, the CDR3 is TGTGCCAGCAATAAGTTGCTAGGGATGGATGAAAAACTGTTTTTT.

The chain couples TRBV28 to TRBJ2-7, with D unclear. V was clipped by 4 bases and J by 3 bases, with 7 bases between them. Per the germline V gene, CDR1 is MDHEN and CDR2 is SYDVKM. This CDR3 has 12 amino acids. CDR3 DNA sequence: TGTGCCAGCAGTTCAAAGTTCTACGAGCAGTACTTC. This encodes CASSSKFYEQYF.

The CDR3 here is CASRQQAGNTGELFF. In DNA form, the CDR3 reads TGTGCCAGCAGACAACAGGCGGGGAATACCGGGGAGCTGTTTTTT. The rearrangement links TRBV28 to TRBJ2-2; the D gene is possibly TRBD2 (6 bases). The germline V gene has CDR1 MDHEN and CDR2 SYDVKM. V lost 6 bases to trimming and J lost 5 bases, with 16 bases between them. The CDR3 spans 15 residues.

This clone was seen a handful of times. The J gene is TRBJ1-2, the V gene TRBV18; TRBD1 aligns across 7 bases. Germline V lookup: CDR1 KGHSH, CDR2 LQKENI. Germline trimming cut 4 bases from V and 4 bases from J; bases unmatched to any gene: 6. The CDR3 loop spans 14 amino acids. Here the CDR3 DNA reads TGTGCCAGCTCACTACCGGGACAGAGCTATGGCTACACCTTC. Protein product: CASSLPGQSYGYTF.

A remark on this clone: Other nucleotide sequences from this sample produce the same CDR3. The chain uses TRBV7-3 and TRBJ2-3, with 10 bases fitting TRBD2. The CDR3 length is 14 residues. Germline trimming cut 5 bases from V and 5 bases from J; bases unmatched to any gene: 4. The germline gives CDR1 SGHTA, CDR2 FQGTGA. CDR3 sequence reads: CASSPSGRGDTQYF. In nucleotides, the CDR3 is TGTGCCAGCAGCCCTAGCGGGAGAGGAGATACGCAGTATTTT.

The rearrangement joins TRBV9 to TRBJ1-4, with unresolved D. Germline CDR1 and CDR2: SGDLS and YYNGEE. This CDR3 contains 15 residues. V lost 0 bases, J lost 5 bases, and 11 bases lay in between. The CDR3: CASSVGQVGNEKLFF. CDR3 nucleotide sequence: TGTGCCAGCAGCGTAGGGCAGGTCGGGAATGAAAAACTGTTTTTT.

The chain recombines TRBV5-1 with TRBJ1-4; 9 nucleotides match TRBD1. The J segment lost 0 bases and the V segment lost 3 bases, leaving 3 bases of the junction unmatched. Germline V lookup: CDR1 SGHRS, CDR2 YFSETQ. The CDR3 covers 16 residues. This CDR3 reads CASSSRQGATNEKLFF. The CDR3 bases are TGCGCCAGCAGCTCTCGACAGGGGGCAACTAATGAAAAACTGTTTTTT.

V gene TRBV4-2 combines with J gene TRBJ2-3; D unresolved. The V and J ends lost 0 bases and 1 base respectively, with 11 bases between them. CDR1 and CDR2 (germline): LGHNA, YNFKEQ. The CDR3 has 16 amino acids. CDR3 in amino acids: CASSQDASRGTDTQYF. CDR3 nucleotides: TGTGCCAGCAGCCAAGATGCTAGTCGGGGCACAGATACGCAGTATTTT.

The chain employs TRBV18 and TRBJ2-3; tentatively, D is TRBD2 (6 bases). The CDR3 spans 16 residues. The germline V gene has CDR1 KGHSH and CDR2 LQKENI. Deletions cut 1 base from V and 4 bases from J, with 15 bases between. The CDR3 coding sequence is TGTGCCAGCTCACCACTGCCGGGAGTAGGGCCAGATACGCAGTATTTT. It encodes CASSPLPGVGPDTQYF.

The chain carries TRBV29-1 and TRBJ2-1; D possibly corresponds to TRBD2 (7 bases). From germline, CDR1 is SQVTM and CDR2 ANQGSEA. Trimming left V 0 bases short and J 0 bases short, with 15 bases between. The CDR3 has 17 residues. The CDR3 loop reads CSVEDLGGLLSYNEQFF. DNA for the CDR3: TGCAGCGTTGAAGATCTAGGGGGACTACTCTCCTACAATGAGCAGTTCTTC.

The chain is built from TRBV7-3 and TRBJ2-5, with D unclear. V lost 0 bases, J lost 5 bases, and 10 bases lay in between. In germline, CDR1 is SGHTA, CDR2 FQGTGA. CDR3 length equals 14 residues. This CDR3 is CASSLTGSLETQYF. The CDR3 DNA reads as TGTGCCAGCAGCTTAACCGGTAGTTTGGAGACCCAGTACTTC.

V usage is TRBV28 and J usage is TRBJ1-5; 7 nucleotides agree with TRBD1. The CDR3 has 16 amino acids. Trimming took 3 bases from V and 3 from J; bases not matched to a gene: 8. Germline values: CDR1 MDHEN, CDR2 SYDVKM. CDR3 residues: CASSFGTRGYNQPQHF. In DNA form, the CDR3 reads TGTGCCAGCAGTTTTGGGACCAGGGGGTACAATCAGCCCCAGCATTTT. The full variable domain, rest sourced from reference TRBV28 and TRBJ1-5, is DVKVTQSSRYLVKRTGEKVFLECVQDMDHENMFWYRQDPGLGLRLIYFSYDVKMKEKGDIPEGYSVSREKKERFSLILESASTNQTSMYLCASSFGTRGYNQPQHFGDGTRLSIL.

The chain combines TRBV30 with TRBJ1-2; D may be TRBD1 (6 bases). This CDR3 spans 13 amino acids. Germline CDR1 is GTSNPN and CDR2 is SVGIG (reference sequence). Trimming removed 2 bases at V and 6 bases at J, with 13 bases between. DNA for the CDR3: TGTGCCTGGAGTACTCGGGGGGCGAATGGCTACACCTTC. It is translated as CAWSTRGANGYTF.

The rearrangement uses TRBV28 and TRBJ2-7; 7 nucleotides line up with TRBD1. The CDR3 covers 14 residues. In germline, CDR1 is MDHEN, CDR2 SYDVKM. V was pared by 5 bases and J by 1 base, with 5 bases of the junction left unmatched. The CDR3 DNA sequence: TGTGCCAGCAGTCGGCCGGGACAGTCCTACGAGCAGTACTTC. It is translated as CASSRPGQSYEQYF.

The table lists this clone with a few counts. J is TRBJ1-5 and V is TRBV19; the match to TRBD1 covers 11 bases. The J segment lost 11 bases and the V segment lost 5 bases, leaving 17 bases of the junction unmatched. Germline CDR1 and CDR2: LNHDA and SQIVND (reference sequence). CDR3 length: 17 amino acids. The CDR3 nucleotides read TGTGCCAGTAGTGCGACCCGGAGGACAGGGGGCCTCGGGGCCCAGCATTTT. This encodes CASSATRRTGGLGAQHF.

The CDR3 coding sequence is TGTGCCAGCAGCTTAGGACTACATTTGGCGGATACGCAGTATTTT. Translation: CASSLGLHLADTQYF. V usage is TRBV7-2 and J usage is TRBJ2-3; the D gene is possibly TRBD2 (5 bases). Trimming left V 1 base short and J 6 bases short, with 14 bases between. The CDR3 extends over 15 amino acids. From germline, CDR1 is SGHTA and CDR2 FQGNSA.

The CDR3 region has the DNA TGTGCCAGCAGCATCTCCGGGAGGGTCACCTACAATGAGCAGTTCTTC. Translation: CASSISGRVTYNEQFF. The chain has TRBV7-2 and TRBJ2-1; TRBD2 matches 8 bases. V lost 5 bases, J lost 2 bases, and 8 bases stayed unmatched. Germline lookup yields CDR1 SGHTA and CDR2 FQGNSA. The CDR3 consists of 16 residues.